The 13 T cell receptor beta chains in this list originate from one sample, sequenced in a study of blood T cell repertoires in COVID-19. Clones were read by immunoSEQ multiplex PCR, and TCRdb kept only the in-frame ones, dropping some. This sample has over 85,000 clones, with about 79% found just once. Material: peripheral blood. Source of these receptors: a man aged 55-75 years with acute or convalescent COVID-19.

V usage is TRBV19 and J usage is TRBJ2-5; weak D call: TRBD2 (6 bases). The V gene lost 1 base and the J gene lost 4 bases, with 13 bases spanning the gap. CDR3 length: 15 amino acids. CDR1 is LNHDA, CDR2 SQIVND, per germline (reference sequence). The CDR3: CASSIGGGIGETQYF. The CDR3 nucleotides read TGTGCCAGTAGTATAGGAGGAGGGATCGGAGAGACCCAGTACTTC.

This clone occurred a few times. This sequence joins TRBV5-1 and TRBJ1-2; D uncertain. Trimming stripped 1 base from V and 0 bases from J, with 10 bases between. There are 15 residues in the CDR3. Germline CDR1 SGHRS, CDR2 YFSETQ. CDR3 DNA sequence: TGCGCCAGCAGCTTGCTGGCCTCAGCTAACTATGGCTACACCTTC. This translates into CASSLLASANYGYTF.

This sequence joins TRBV21-1 and TRBJ2-3; the table's D call of TRBD2 was not tested on the DNA. TRBV21-1 is a recognized pseudogene. The CDR3 is made up of 20 amino acids. CDR3 sequence (DNA): TGTGCCAGCAGCTATCAAACCGAGGTAGCGGGGATTCCTAGCACAGATACGCAGTATTTT. Translated, it gives CASSYQTEVAGIPSTDTQYF.

This chain uses TRBV9 with TRBJ2-2; D gene ambiguous. Trimming removed 0 bases from V and 0 bases from J, with 15 bases in between. The V gene's germline CDR1 is SGDLS and CDR2 YYNGEE. The CDR3 loop spans 18 amino acids. CDR3 sequence: CASSVASTATSNTGELFF. The CDR3 DNA reads TGTGCCAGCAGCGTAGCTTCCACAGCAACTTCGAACACCGGGGAGCTGTTTTTT.

This rearrangement joins TRBV28 to TRBJ2-6, with 7 positions matching TRBD2. CDR1 is MDHEN and CDR2 is SYDVKM in the germline V gene. The CDR3 is made up of 15 amino acids. The V and J ends lost 3 bases and 2 bases, in that order; junction bases with no gene match: 1. The chain's CDR3 is CASSFGGAGANVLTF. CDR3 DNA: TGTGCCAGCAGTTTTGGGGGGGCTGGGGCCAACGTCCTGACTTTC.

The chain couples TRBV14 to TRBJ1-2; D possibly corresponds to TRBD1 (5 bases). CDR1 and CDR2 from the germline V gene are SGHDN and FVKESK. This CDR3 region has 16 residues. Deletions cut 0 bases from V and 4 bases from J, with 15 bases between. CDR3 sequence reads: CASSQDLGEQGYGYTF. DNA for the CDR3: TGTGCCAGCAGCCAAGATCTAGGGGAACAAGGCTATGGCTACACCTTC.

The chain carries TRBV5-1 and TRBJ2-3; D might be TRBD1 (5 bases). Germline V gene sequence: CDR1 SGHRS, CDR2 YFSETQ. V lost 7 bases to trimming and J lost 1 base, with 25 bases between them. The CDR3 covers 18 residues. DNA for the CDR3: TGCGCCAGCCGTCGGCAGGGTGGAATAGGCACTGGCACAGATACGCAGTATTTT. It codes for CASRRQGGIGTGTDTQYF.

Note on this clone: This specimen includes other DNA sequences encoding the same CDR3. The V and J genes are TRBV28 and TRBJ2-6, with TRBD1 as a possible D gene (6 bases). V lost 6 bases and J 4 bases, leaving 13 bases between the germline ends. This CDR3 has 15 residues. The germline V gene encodes CDR1 MDHEN and CDR2 SYDVKM. The CDR3 region has the DNA TGTGCCAGCAGCCCGACAGGAACCGGGGCCAACGTCCTGACTTTC. Translated, it gives CASSPTGTGANVLTF.

The V and J genes are TRBV7-9 and TRBJ1-1; D is possibly TRBD1 (5 bases). The V and J ends lost 0 bases and 8 bases respectively, with 13 bases between them. This CDR3 has 14 amino acids. Looked up from germline, CDR1 is SEHNR and CDR2 is FQNEAQ (reference sequence). The CDR3 DNA is TGTGCCAGCAGCTTAGCGGGGACTGAAAAAGAAGCTTTCTTT. It encodes CASSLAGTEKEAFF.

The V and J genes are TRBV28 and TRBJ2-7; 11 bases map to TRBD2. The CDR3 length is 17 residues. The V gene's germline CDR1 is MDHEN and CDR2 SYDVKM. V gave up 5 bases and J gave up 2 bases; unmatched junction bases: 11. CDR3 nucleotide sequence: TGTGCCAGCAGTCCCGGACTAGCGGGTTCCCAACCCTACGAGCAGTACGTC. This gives the protein CASSPGLAGSQPYEQYV.

This clone was counted once. The chain carries TRBV24-1 and TRBJ2-2, with no clear D. This CDR3 has 14 residues. V was shortened by 3 bases and J by 7 bases, with 11 bases between the two germline ends. Germline CDR1 is KGHDR and CDR2 is SFDVKD. The DNA for the CDR3 is TGTGCCACCAGTGATAGTGGGCAGGTCGGGGAGCTGTTTTTT. Its protein product is CATSDSGQVGELFF.

The chain combines TRBV10-1 with TRBJ2-1, with D possibly being TRBD1 (5 bases). The CDR3 is made up of 16 amino acids. Germline-derived CDR1 and CDR2 are WNHNN and SYGVQD (reference sequence). V lost 6 bases, J lost 5 bases, and 20 bases lay in between. The CDR3 DNA reads as TGCGCCAGCAGGGGGATAAGGGGTACAGTAAACAATGAGCAGTTCTTC. This sequence encodes CASRGIRGTVNNEQFF.

The chain links TRBV30 to TRBJ1-3; D gene ambiguous. V was pared by 4 bases and J by 4 bases, with 8 bases between. This CDR3 has 12 amino acids. Germline V gives CDR1 GTSNPN, CDR2 SVGIG (reference sequence). The CDR3 sequence: CAWTPLGNTIYF. The CDR3 coding sequence is TGTGCCTGGACCCCCTTAGGAAACACCATATATTTT.